This TCR beta chain stems from a study of beta chain features in type 1 diabetes. Study-level findings and limits: Small HLA sub-analyses could not settle whether HLA shapes TCRB rearrangement.

Germline lookup yields CDR1 MDHEN and CDR2 SYDVKM. V shed 7 bases and J shed 6 bases, with 17 bases lying between them. The CDR3 runs to 14 residues. Every isolated RNA sample was fully reverse transcribed, so sequencing captured expressed TCRB transcripts. Deep immunoSEQ sequencing covered naive, central memory and regulatory T cell samples. Clones were read by immunoSEQ multiplex PCR, and TCRdb kept only the in-frame ones, dropping some. The table includes 300,000 to 350,000 clones, around 8% detected once. This clone was found a few times. Its antigen is as yet unknown. V is TRBV28 and J is TRBJ2-3; the D is unclear. The clonotype was recovered from a woman under 30 in good health. The sequenced material came from central memory CD4+ T cells from blood. CDR3 nucleotide sequence: TGTGCCAGCAACACTCGGACGCTAGGGGATACGCAGTATTTT. Protein: CASNTRTLGDTQYF. The full variable domain, completed using reference TRBV28 and TRBJ2-3, is DVKVTQSSRYLVKRTGEKVFLECVQDMDHENMFWYRQDPGLGLRLIYFSYDVKMKEKGDIPEGYSVSREKKERFSLILESASTNQTSMYLCASNTRTLGDTQYFGPGTRLTVL.